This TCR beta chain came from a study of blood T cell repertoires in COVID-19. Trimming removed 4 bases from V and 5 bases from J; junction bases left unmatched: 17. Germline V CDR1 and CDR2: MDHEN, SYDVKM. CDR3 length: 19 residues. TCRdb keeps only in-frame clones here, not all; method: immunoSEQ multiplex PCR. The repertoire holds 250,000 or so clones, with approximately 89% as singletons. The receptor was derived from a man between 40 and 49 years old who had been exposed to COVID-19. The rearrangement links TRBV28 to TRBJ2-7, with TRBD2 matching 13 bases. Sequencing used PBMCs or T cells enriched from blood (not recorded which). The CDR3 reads CASSSPWRTSGRNRDEQYF. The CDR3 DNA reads TGTGCCAGCAGTTCCCCGTGGAGGACTAGCGGGAGAAATAGGGACGAGCAGTACTTC.